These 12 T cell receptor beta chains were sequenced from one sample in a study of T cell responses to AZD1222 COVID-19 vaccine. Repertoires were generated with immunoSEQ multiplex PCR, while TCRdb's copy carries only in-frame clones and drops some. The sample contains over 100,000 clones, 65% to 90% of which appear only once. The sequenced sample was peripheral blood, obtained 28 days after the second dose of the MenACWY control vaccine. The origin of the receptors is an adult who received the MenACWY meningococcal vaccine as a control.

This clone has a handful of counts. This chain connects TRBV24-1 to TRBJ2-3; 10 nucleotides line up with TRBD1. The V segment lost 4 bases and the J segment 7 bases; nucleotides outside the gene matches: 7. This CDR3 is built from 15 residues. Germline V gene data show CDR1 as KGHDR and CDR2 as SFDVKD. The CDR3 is CATSDTGTGAYTQYF. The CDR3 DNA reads TGTGCCACCAGTGACACCGGGACAGGGGCTTATACGCAGTATTTT.

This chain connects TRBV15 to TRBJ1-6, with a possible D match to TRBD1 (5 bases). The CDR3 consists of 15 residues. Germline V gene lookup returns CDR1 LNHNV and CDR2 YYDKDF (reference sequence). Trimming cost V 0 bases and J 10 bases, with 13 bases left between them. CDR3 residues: CATSRDRVGRSPLHF. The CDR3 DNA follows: TGTGCCACCAGCAGAGACAGGGTAGGGCGGTCACCCCTCCACTTT.

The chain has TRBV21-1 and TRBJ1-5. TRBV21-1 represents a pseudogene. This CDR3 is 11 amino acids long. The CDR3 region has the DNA TGTGCCAACGAAAACCCGCAGCCCCAGCATTTT. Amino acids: CANENPQPQHF.

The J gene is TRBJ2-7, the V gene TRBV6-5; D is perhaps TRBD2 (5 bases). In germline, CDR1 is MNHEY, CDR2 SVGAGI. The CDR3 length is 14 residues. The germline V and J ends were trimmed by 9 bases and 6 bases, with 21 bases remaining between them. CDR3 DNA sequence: TGTGCCAGTCGAGAGAGAAGGCTCGAGGGCGAGCAGTACTTC. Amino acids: CASRERRLEGEQYF.

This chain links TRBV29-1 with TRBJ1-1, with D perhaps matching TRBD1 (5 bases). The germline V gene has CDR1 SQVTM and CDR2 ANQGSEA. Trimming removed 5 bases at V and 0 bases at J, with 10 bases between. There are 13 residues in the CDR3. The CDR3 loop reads CSVRGTMNTEAFF. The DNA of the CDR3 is TGCAGCGTTCGGGGGACCATGAACACTGAAGCTTTCTTT.

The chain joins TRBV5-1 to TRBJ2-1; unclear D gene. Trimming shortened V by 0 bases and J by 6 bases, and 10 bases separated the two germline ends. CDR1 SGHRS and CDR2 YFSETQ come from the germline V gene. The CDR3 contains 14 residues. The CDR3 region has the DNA TGCGCCAGCAGCTTGGGGGATAGCAGCAATGAGCAGTTCTTC. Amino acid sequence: CASSLGDSSNEQFF.

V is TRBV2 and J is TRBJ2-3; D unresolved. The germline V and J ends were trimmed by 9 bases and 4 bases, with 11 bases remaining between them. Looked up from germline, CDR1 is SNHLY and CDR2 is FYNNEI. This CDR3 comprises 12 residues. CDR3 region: CARGPTPDTQYF. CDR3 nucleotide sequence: TGTGCCAGAGGCCCTACCCCAGATACGCAGTATTTT.

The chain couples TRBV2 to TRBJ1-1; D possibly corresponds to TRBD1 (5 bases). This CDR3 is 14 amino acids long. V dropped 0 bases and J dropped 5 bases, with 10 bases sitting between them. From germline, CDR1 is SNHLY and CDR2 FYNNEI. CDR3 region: CASSEARQLTEAFF. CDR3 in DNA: TGTGCCAGCAGTGAAGCGCGACAGTTAACTGAAGCTTTCTTT. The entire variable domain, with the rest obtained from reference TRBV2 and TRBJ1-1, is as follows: EPEVTQTPSHQVTQMGQEVILRCVPISNHLYFYWYRQILGQKVEFLVSFYNNEISEKSEIFDDQFSVERPDGSNFTLKIRSTKLEDSAMYFCASSEARQLTEAFFGQGTRLTVV.

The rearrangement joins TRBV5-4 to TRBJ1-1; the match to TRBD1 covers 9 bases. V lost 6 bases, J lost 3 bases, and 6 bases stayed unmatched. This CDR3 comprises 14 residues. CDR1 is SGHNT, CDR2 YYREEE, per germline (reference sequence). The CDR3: CASTTGGGDTEAFF. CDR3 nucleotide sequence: TGTGCCAGCACCACAGGGGGCGGTGACACTGAAGCTTTCTTT.

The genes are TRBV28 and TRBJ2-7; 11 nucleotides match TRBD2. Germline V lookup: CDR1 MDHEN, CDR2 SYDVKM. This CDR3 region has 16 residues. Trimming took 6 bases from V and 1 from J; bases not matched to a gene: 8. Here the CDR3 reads CASSPQGTSGSYEQYV. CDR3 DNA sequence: TGTGCCAGCAGCCCTCAGGGGACTAGCGGATCCTACGAGCAGTACGTC.

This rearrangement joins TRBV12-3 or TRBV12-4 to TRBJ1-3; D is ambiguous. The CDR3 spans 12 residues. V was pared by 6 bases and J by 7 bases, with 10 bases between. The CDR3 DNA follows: TGTGCCAGCAGCCGGAGGATCAACACCATATATTTT. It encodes CASSRRINTIYF.

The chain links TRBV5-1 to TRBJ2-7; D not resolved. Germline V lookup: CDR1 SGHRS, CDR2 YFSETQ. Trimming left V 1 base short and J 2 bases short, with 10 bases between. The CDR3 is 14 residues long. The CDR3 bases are TGCGCCAGCAGCTTGTTAGGCATCCCCTACGAGCAGTACGTC. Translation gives CASSLLGIPYEQYV.